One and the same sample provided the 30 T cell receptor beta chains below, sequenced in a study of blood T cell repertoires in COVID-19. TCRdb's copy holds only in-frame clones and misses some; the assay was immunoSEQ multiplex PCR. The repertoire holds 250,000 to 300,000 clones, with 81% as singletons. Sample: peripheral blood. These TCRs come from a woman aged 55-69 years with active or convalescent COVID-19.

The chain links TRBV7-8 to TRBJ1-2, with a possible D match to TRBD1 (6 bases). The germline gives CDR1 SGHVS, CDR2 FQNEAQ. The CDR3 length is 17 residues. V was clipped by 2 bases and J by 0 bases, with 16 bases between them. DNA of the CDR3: TGTGCCAGCAGCTTAATCTGGCCAGGGGAATCTAACTATGGCTACACCTTC. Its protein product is CASSLIWPGESNYGYTF.

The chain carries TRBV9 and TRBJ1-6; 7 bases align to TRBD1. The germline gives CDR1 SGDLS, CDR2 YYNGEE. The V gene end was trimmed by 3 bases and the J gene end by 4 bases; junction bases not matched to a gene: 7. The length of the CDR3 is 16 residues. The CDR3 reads CASSAQRDRYNSPLHF. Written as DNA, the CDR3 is TGTGCCAGCAGCGCCCAACGGGACAGATATAATTCACCCCTCCACTTT. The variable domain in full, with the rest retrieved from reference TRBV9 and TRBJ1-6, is DSGVTQTPKHLITATGQRVTLRCSPRSGDLSVYWYQQSLDQGLQFLIQYYNGEERAKGNILERFSAQQFPDLHSELNLSSLELGDSALYFCASSAQRDRYNSPLHFGNGTRLTVT.

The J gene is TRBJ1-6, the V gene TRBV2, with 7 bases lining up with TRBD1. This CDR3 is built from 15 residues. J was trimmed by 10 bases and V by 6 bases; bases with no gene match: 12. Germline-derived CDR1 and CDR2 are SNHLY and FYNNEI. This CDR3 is CASSQLQGFESPLHF. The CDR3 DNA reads TGTGCCAGCAGCCAATTACAGGGGTTTGAATCACCCCTCCACTTT. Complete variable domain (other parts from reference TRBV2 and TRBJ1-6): EPEVTQTPSHQVTQMGQEVILRCVPISNHLYFYWYRQILGQKVEFLVSFYNNEISEKSEIFDDQFSVERPDGSNFTLKIRSTKLEDSAMYFCASSQLQGFESPLHFGNGTRLTVT.

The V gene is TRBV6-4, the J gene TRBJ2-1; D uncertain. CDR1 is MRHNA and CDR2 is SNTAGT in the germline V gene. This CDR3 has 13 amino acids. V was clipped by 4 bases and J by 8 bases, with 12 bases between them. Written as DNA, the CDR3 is TGTGCCAGCAGTGTTGAGGTTCTCGATGAGCAGTTCTTC. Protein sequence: CASSVEVLDEQFF.

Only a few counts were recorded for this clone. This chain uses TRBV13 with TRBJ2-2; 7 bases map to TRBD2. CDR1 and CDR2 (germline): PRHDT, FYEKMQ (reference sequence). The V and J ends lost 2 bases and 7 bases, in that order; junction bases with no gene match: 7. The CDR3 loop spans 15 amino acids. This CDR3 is CASSLLAGRDGELFF. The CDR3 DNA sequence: TGTGCCAGCAGCTTATTGGCAGGGAGGGACGGGGAGCTGTTTTTT. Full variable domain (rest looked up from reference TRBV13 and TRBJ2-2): AAGVIQSPRHLIKEKRETATLKCYPIPRHDTVYWYQQGPGQDPQFLISFYEKMQSDKGSIPDRFSAQQFSDYHSELNMSSLELGDSALYFCASSLLAGRDGELFFGEGSRLTVL.

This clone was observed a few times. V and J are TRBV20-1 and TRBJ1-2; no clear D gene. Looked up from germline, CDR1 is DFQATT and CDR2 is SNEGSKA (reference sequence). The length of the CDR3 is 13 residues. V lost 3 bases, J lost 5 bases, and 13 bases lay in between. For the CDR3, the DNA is TGCAGTGCTAGTCTTGGGCAGTATTATGGCTACACCTTC. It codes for CSASLGQYYGYTF.

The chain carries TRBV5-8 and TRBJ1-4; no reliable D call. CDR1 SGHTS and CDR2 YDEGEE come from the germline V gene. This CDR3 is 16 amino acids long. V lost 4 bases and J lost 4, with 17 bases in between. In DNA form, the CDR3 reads TGTGCCAGCAGCCAGCCTCCCGGAGGGCTTAATGAAAAACTGTTTTTT. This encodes CASSQPPGGLNEKLFF.

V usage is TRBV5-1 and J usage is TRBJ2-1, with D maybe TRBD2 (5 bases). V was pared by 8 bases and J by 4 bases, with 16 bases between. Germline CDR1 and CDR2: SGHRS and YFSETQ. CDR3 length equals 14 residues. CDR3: CASFSPGLYNEQFF. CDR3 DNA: TGCGCCAGTTTCTCCCCCGGACTTTACAATGAGCAGTTCTTC.

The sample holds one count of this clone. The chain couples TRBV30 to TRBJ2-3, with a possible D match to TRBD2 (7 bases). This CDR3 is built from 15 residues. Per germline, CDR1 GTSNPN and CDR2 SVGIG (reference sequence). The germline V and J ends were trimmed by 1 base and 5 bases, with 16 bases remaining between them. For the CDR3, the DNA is TGTGCCTGGAGTGGGGGGGGCGGAGGGGAAGATACGCAGTATTTT. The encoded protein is CAWSGGGGGEDTQYF.

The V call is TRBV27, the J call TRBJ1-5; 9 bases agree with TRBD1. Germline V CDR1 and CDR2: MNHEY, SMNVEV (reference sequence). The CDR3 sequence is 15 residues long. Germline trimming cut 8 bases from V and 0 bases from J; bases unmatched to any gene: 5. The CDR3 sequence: CASRTGAYSNQPQHF. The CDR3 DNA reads TGTGCCAGCCGGACAGGGGCATATAGCAATCAGCCCCAGCATTTT.

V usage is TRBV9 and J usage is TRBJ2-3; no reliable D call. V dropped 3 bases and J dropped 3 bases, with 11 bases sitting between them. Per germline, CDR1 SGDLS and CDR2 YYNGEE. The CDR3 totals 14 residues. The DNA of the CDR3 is TGTGCCAGCAGCGCCACCGGTTGGACAGATACGCAGTATTTT. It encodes CASSATGWTDTQYF.

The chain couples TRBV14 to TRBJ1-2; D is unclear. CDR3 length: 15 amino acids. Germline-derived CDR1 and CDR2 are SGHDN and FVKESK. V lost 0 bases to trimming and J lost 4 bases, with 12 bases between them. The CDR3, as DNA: TGTGCCAGCAGCCAAGATTACCGACGGAGCTATGGCTACACCTTC. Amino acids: CASSQDYRRSYGYTF. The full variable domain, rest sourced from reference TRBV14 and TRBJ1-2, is EAGVTQFPSHSVIEKGQTVTLRCDPISGHDNLYWYRRVMGKEIKFLLHFVKESKQDESGMPNNRFLAERTGGTYSTLKVQPAELEDSGVYFCASSQDYRRSYGYTFGSGTRLTVV.

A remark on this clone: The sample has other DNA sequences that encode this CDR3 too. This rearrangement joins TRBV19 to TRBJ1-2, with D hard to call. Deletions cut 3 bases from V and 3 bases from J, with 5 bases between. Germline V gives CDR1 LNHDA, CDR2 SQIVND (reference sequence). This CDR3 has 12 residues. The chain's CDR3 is CASSMADYGYTF. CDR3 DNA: TGTGCCAGTAGTATGGCTGACTATGGCTACACCTTC. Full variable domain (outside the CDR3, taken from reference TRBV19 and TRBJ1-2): DGGITQSPKYLFRKEGQNVTLSCEQNLNHDAMYWYRQDPGQGLRLIYYSQIVNDFQKGDIAEGYSVSREKKESFPLTVTSAQKNPTAFYLCASSMADYGYTFGSGTRLTVV.

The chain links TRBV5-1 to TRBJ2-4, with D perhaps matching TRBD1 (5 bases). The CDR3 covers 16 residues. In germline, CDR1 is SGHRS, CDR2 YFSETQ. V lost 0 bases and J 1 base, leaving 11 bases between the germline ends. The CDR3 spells CASSLEGLGAKNIQYF. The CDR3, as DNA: TGCGCCAGCAGCTTGGAGGGGCTCGGGGCCAAAAACATTCAGTACTTC.

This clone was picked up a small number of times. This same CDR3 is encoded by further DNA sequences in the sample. CDR3 sequence reads: CASSQGTGYEQYF. CDR3 in DNA: TGCGCCAGCAGCCAGGGGACAGGCTACGAGCAGTACTTC. The V call is TRBV4-1, the J call TRBJ2-7; 8 bases line up with TRBD1. Germline V gene data show CDR1 as MGHRA and CDR2 as YSYEKL. This CDR3 has 13 amino acids. The trim removed 3 bases at V and 3 bases at J, leaving 1 base unmatched.

CDR3 residues: CASSSLLWDRGFPHYTGELFF. The CDR3 nucleotides read TGTGCCAGCAGTTCCCTCCTTTGGGACAGGGGGTTCCCCCACTACACCGGGGAGCTGTTTTTT. This sequence joins TRBV28 and TRBJ2-2, with TRBD1 matching 11 bases. The V gene's germline CDR1 is MDHEN and CDR2 SYDVKM. Trimming removed 4 bases from V and 3 bases from J; junction bases left unmatched: 19. The CDR3 is 21 residues long.

This CDR3 reads CAISESSIRASDTEAFF. The CDR3 DNA sequence: TGTGCCATCAGTGAGTCGAGTATCAGGGCCTCGGACACTGAAGCTTTCTTT. This chain uses TRBV10-3 with TRBJ1-1, with D perhaps matching TRBD1 (5 bases). Trimming took 0 bases from V and 3 from J, leaving 17 bases between them. The CDR3 length is 17 residues. Germline lookup yields CDR1 ENHRY and CDR2 SYGVKD.

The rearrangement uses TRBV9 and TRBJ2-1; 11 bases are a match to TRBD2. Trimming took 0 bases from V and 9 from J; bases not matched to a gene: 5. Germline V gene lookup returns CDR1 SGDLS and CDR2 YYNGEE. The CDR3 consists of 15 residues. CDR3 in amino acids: CASSVGLAGGTEQFF. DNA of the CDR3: TGTGCCAGCAGCGTAGGGCTAGCGGGGGGTACTGAGCAGTTCTTC.

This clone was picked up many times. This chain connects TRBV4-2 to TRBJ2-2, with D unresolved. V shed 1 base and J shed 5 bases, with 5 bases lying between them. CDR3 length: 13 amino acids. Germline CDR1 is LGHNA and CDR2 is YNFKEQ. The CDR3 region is CASSQVETGELFF. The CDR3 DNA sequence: TGTGCCAGCAGCCAAGTAGAGACCGGGGAGCTGTTTTTT.

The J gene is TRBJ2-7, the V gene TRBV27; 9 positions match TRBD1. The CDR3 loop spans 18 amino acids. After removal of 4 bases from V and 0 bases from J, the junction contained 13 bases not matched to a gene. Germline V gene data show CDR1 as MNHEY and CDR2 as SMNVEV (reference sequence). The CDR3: CASSSHRDRAKSSYEQYF. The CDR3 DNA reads TGTGCCAGCAGTTCCCACCGGGACAGGGCTAAATCCTCCTACGAGCAGTACTTC.

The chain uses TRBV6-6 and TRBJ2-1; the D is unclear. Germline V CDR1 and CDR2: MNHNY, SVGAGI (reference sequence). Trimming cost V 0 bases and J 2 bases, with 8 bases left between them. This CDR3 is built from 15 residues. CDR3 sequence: CASSYSSPPYNEQFF. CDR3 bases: TGTGCCAGCAGTTACTCGAGTCCACCCTACAATGAGCAGTTCTTC.

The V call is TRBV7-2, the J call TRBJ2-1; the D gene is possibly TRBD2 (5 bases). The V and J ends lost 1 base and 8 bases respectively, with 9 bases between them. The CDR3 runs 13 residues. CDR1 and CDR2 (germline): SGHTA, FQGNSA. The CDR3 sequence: CASSLVRGYEQFF. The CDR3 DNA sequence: TGTGCCAGCAGCTTAGTTCGAGGGTATGAGCAGTTCTTC.

The CDR3: CASSPQGDTQYF. The CDR3 nucleotides are TGTGCCAGCAGCCCGCAGGGAGATACGCAGTATTTT. This sequence joins TRBV7-3 and TRBJ2-3, with a possible D match to TRBD1 (5 bases). The V end was cut by 5 bases, the J end by 5 bases, with 8 bases between. CDR3 length: 12 residues. The germline CDR1 and CDR2 sequences are SGHTA and FQGTGA. The variable domain in full, completed from reference TRBV7-3 and TRBJ2-3, reads GAGVSQTPSNKVTEKGKYVELRCDPISGHTALYWYRQSLGQGPEFLIYFQGTGAADDSGLPNDRFFAVRPEGSVSTLKIQRTERGDSAVYLCASSPQGDTQYFGPGTRLTVL.

The CDR3 region is CASRVTGLYTQYF. CDR3 bases: TGTGCCAGCAGGGTGACAGGGCTCTATACGCAGTATTTT. This chain links TRBV14 with TRBJ2-3; the match to TRBD1 covers 7 bases. The junction had 7 bases not matched to a gene; V was cut back by 6 bases and J by 7 bases. The germline V gene has CDR1 SGHDN and CDR2 FVKESK. The CDR3 consists of 13 residues.

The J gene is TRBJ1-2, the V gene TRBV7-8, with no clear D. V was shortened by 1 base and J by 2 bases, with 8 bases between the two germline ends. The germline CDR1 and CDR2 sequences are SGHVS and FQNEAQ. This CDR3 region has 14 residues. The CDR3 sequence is CASSLVDSNYGYTF. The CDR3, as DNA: TGTGCCAGCAGCTTAGTCGACTCGAACTATGGCTACACCTTC.

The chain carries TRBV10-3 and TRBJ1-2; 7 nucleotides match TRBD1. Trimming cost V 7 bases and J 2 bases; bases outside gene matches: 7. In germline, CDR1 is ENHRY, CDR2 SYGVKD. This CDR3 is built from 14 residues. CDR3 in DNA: TGTGCCATCAACGACAGGGTATCCAACTATGGCTACACCTTC. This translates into CAINDRVSNYGYTF.

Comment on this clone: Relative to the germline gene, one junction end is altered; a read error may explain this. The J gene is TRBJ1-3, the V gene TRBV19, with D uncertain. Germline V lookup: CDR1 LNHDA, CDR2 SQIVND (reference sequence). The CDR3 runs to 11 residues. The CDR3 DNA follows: TGCTCGTCCGGGTGGGGAAACACCATATATTTT. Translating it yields CSSGWGNTIYF. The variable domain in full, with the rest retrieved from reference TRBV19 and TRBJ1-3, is DGGITQSPKYLFRKEGQNVTLSCEQNLNHDAMYWYRQDPGQGLRLIYYSQIVNDFQKGDIAEGYSVSREKKESFPLTVTSAQKNPTAFYLCSSGWGNTIYFGEGSWLTVV.

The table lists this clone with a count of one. In DNA form, the CDR3 reads TGTGCCAGCAGCTTAAGAGTCGGGACTGAAGCTTTCTTT. This encodes CASSLRVGTEAFF. The chain is built from TRBV11-2 and TRBJ1-1; D is unresolved. The CDR3 runs to 13 residues. Germline loops: CDR1 SGHAT, CDR2 FQNNGV. Trimming left V 2 bases short and J 5 bases short, with 9 bases between.

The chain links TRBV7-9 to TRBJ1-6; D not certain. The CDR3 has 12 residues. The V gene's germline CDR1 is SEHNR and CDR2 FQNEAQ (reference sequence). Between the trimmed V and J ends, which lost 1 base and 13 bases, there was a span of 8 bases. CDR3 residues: CASSLGASPLHF. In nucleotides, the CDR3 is TGTGCCAGCAGCTTAGGTGCGTCCCCCCTCCACTTT.

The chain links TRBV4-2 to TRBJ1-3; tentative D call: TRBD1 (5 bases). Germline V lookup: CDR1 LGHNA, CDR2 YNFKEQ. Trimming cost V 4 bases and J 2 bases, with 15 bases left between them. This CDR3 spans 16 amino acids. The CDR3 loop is CASSPRVGTTGNTIYF. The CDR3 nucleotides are TGTGCCAGCAGCCCGAGAGTGGGGACTACTGGAAACACCATATATTTT.